Given below is one TCR beta chain in context. Its antigen remains unidentified. One entry per CDR3 protein, called by TCRdb with MiXCR from the 5' RACE reads. In the table there are about 600,000 distinct CDR3 sequences, roughly 21% of which are singletons. The sample comes from a study of T-cell memory formation after mild COVID-19. Deletions cut 3 bases from V and 3 bases from J, with 6 bases between. There are 12 residues in the CDR3. Study-wide results and caveats: The study found balanced CD4/CD8 in clones contracting day 15 to 85 and a CD4+ lean in later expanders. Shrinking CD4+ clones were chiefly CM and EM; CD8+ ones were chiefly EMRA. Researchers could not confirm that second-wave clones peaking on day 37 targeted SARS-CoV-2. Some clones that responded were present in memory (sampled pre-infection), which suggests cross-reactive memory joined.

The sequencing input was PBMCs or a T cell subset sorted from them (not recorded which). This TCR was sampled from an adult woman who had mild COVID-19 (a few samples of this study predate the infection). Cell type and time point are not known. The genes are TRBV12-3 or TRBV12-4 and TRBJ2-7; D gene uncertain. The CDR3 protein is CASSLLVYEQYF. CDR3 DNA sequence: TGTGCCAGCAGTTTGCTGGTCTACGAGCAGTACTTC.